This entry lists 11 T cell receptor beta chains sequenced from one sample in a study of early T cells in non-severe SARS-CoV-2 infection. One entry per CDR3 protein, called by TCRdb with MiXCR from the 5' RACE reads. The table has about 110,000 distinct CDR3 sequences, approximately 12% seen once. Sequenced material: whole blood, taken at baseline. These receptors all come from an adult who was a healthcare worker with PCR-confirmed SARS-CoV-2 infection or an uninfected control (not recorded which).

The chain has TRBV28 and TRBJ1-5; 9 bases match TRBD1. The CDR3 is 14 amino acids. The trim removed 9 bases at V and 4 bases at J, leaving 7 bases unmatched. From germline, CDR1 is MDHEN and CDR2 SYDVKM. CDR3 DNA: TGTGCCAGTACTCTACAGGGGGCTAATCAGCCCCAGCATTTT. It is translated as CASTLQGANQPQHF.

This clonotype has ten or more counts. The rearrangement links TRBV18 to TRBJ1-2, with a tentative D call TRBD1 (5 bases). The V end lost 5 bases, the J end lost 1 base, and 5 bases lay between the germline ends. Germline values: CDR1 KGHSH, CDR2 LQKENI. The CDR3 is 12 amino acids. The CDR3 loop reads CASSDSNYGYTF. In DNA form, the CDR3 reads TGTGCCAGCTCAGACAGTAACTATGGCTACACCTTC.

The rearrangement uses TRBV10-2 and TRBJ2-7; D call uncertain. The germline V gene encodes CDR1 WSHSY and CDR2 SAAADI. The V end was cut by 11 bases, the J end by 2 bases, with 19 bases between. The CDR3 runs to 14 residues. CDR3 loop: CAAASTSRAYEQYF. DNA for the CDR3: TGCGCCGCCGCCTCGACGTCTAGGGCCTACGAGCAGTACTTC.

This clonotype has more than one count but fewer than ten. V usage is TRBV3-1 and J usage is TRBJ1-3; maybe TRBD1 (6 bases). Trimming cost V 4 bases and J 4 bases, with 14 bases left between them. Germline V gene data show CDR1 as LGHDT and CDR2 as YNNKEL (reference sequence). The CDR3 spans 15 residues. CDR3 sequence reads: CASSLTGFAGNTIYF. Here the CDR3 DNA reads TGTGCCAGCAGCCTCACAGGGTTCGCCGGAAACACCATATATTTT.

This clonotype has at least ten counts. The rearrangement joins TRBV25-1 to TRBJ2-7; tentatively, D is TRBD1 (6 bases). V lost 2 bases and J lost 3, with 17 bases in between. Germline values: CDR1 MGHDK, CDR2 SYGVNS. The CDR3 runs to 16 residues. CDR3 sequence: CASSENRDNLIYEQYF. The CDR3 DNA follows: TGTGCCAGCAGTGAAAACCGGGACAACTTGATCTACGAGCAGTACTTC.

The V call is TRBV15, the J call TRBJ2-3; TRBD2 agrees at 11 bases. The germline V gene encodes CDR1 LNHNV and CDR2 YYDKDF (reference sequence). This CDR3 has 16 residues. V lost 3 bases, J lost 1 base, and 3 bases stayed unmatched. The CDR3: CATSSLLAGGTDTQYF. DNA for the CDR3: TGTGCCACCAGCAGCCTACTAGCGGGAGGCACAGATACGCAGTATTTT.

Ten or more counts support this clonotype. The chain's CDR3 is CASSYSVMKGAYEQYF. As DNA, the CDR3 is TGTGCCAGCAGTTACTCGGTCATGAAAGGGGCGTACGAGCAGTACTTC. The rearrangement links TRBV6-6 to TRBJ2-7, with D maybe TRBD1 (5 bases). The CDR3 is 16 amino acids. Looked up from germline, CDR1 is MNHNY and CDR2 is SVGAGI (reference sequence). V dropped 0 bases and J dropped 4 bases, with 16 bases sitting between them.

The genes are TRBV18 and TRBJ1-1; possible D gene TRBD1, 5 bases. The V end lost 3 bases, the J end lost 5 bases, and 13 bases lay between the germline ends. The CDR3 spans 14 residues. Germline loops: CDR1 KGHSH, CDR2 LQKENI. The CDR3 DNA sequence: TGTGCCAGCTCACCTGGCAGGGAGGAGACTGAAGCTTTCTTT. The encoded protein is CASSPGREETEAFF.

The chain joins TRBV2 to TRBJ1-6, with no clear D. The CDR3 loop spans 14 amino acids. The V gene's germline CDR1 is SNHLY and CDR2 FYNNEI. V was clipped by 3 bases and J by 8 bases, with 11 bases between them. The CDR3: CASSDGRQDSPLHF. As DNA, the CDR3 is TGTGCCAGCAGTGATGGCAGGCAGGATTCACCCCTCCACTTT.

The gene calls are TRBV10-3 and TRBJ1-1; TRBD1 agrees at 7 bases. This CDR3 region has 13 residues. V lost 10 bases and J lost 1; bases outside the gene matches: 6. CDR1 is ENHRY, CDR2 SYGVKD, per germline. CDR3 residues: CASTDRRNTEAFF. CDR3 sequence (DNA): TGTGCCAGTACGGACAGGCGGAACACTGAAGCTTTCTTT.

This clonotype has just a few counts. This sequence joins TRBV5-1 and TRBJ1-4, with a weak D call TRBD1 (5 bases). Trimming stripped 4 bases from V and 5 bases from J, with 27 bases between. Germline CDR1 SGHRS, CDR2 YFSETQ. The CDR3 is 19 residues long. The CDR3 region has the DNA TGCGCCAGCAGCCCGCACACGACCCGGGACCCTAGATCGAATGAAAAACTGTTTTTT. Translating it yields CASSPHTTRDPRSNEKLFF.